The 32 T cell receptor beta chains reported below all come from one sample, sequenced in a study of CD8+ T cells in alopecia areata. Extraction and reverse transcription of RNA yielded cDNA as the sequencing template. Clones were read by immunoSEQ multiplex PCR, and TCRdb kept only the in-frame ones, dropping some. The sample includes 150,000 or so clones, 75% to 90% of them seen just once. The material was CD8+ T cells sorted from blood, obtained at week 0. These receptors all stem from a human donor with alopecia areata.

The table lists this clone with a count of one. This chain uses TRBV5-1 with TRBJ2-1; D gene unclear. The CDR3 has 14 amino acids. From germline, CDR1 is SGHRS and CDR2 YFSETQ. Trimming left V 2 bases short and J 7 bases short, with 13 bases between. The CDR3 sequence is CASSFIQGQNEQFF. CDR3 nucleotide sequence: TGCGCCAGCAGCTTCATTCAAGGGCAAAATGAGCAGTTCTTC.

In this sample, this clone turned up a few times. The V gene is TRBV5-1, the J gene TRBJ2-4; D unclear. Germline assignment: CDR1 SGHRS and CDR2 YFSETQ. V lost 0 bases and J 1 base, leaving 5 bases between the germline ends. This CDR3 has 14 amino acids. The CDR3 protein is CASSLGVAKNIQYF. In nucleotides, the CDR3 is TGCGCCAGCAGCTTGGGGGTGGCCAAAAACATTCAGTACTTC.

The chain is built from TRBV27 and TRBJ2-3, with D unresolved. Per germline, CDR1 MNHEY and CDR2 SMNVEV (reference sequence). This CDR3 comprises 15 residues. The V and J ends lost 3 bases and 6 bases respectively, with 16 bases between them. In nucleotides, the CDR3 is TGTGCCAGCAGTTTGGCCAGTGTGTTACCGGATACGCAGTATTTT. Translated: CASSLASVLPDTQYF.

The chain combines TRBV6-1 with TRBJ2-2; D is perhaps TRBD2 (6 bases). The CDR3 consists of 13 residues. Per the germline V gene, CDR1 is MNHNS and CDR2 is SASEGT. The V and J ends lost 1 base and 7 bases respectively, with 7 bases between them. CDR3 sequence reads: CASSEVGGGELFF. CDR3 bases: TGTGCCAGCAGTGAAGTGGGGGGCGGGGAGCTGTTTTTT.

This clone appeared a single time. The chain joins TRBV4-1 to TRBJ2-7; 7 nucleotides match TRBD2. The trim removed 4 bases at V and 6 bases at J, leaving 15 bases unmatched. The CDR3 has 16 residues. Germline lookup yields CDR1 MGHRA and CDR2 YSYEKL. In DNA form, the CDR3 reads TGCGCCAGCAGCCCCAGCTTTGGGAGGGCCAGTTTCGAGCAGTACTTC. Translation gives CASSPSFGRASFEQYF.

This chain links TRBV7-9 with TRBJ2-7, with D perhaps matching TRBD1 or TRBD2 (5 bases each). The CDR3 spans 15 residues. The ends were cut back, 4 bases at V and 4 bases at J, with 17 bases in the middle. Germline-derived CDR1 and CDR2 are SEHNR and FQNEAQ (reference sequence). The DNA of the CDR3 is TGTGCCAGCAGCTCCTACCGCCGGGACCTTTACGAGCAGTACTTC. Amino acids: CASSSYRRDLYEQYF.

This clone has just one count. The CDR3 nucleotides are TGTGCCAGCAGCCCCCGAGCCGCCAATGAGCAGTTCTTC. Its protein product is CASSPRAANEQFF. The chain has TRBV13 and TRBJ2-1, with D uncertain. V dropped 5 bases and J dropped 6 bases, with 11 bases sitting between them. Per the germline V gene, CDR1 is PRHDT and CDR2 is FYEKMQ (reference sequence). This CDR3 spans 13 amino acids.

The chain uses TRBV5-6 and TRBJ2-7; TRBD1 matches at 11 bases. Trimming removed 3 bases from V and 5 bases from J; junction bases left unmatched: 1. The CDR3 totals 13 residues. Germline values: CDR1 SGHDT, CDR2 YYEEEE. The CDR3: CASSWTGGDEQYF. Written as DNA, the CDR3 is TGTGCCAGCAGCTGGACAGGGGGCGACGAGCAGTACTTC.

The V and J genes are TRBV7-9 and TRBJ2-2; 8 nucleotides line up with TRBD1. Unmatched junction bases numbered 2, after V lost 5 bases and J lost 3 bases. Germline V gene sequence: CDR1 SEHNR, CDR2 FQNEAQ (reference sequence). CDR3 length: 14 residues. CDR3 loop: CASSPQGDTGELFF. In DNA form, the CDR3 reads TGTGCCAGCAGCCCACAGGGGGACACCGGGGAGCTGTTTTTT.

The gene calls are TRBV14 and TRBJ2-2; TRBD2 aligns across 7 bases. Looked up from germline, CDR1 is SGHDN and CDR2 is FVKESK. The CDR3 is 15 amino acids. The J segment lost 7 bases and the V segment lost 1 base, leaving 6 bases of the junction unmatched. The chain's CDR3 is CASSQGGSGGGELFF. The DNA of the CDR3 is TGTGCCAGCAGCCAAGGCGGGAGTGGAGGCGGGGAGCTGTTTTTT.

The V gene is TRBV10-1, the J gene TRBJ1-4; no definite D call. CDR1 WNHNN and CDR2 SYGVQD come from the germline V gene (reference sequence). Trimming removed 9 bases at V and 8 bases at J, with 10 bases between. The CDR3 is 11 amino acids. CDR3 DNA: TGCGCCAGTCAAGCAGGAGAAAAACTGTTTTTT. Translation gives CASQAGEKLFF.

This rearrangement joins TRBV7-2 to TRBJ2-1; 8 bases agree with TRBD1. V lost 5 bases to trimming and J lost 6 bases; unmatched junction nucleotides: 9. Germline CDR1 and CDR2: SGHTA and FQGNSA. The CDR3 runs to 15 residues. DNA of the CDR3: TGTGCCAGCAGCCCCCTGGACAGGGCGGTCAATGAGCAGTTCTTC. Translating it yields CASSPLDRAVNEQFF.

The chain carries TRBV19 and TRBJ2-1; TRBD2 agrees at 8 bases. Germline V gives CDR1 LNHDA, CDR2 SQIVND (reference sequence). V lost 3 bases to trimming and J lost 0 bases; unmatched junction nucleotides: 4. The CDR3 has 16 amino acids. The CDR3: CASSILAGGSYNEQFF. In DNA form, the CDR3 reads TGTGCCAGTAGTATTTTGGCGGGGGGCTCCTACAATGAGCAGTTCTTC.

The chain joins TRBV4-1 to TRBJ1-6, with a tentative D call TRBD1 (5 bases). The V and J ends lost 8 bases and 0 bases respectively, with 23 bases between them. Looked up from germline, CDR1 is MGHRA and CDR2 is YSYEKL. The CDR3 extends over 19 amino acids. CDR3 sequence reads: CASLSSGRPNRSYNSPLHF. The CDR3 DNA is TGCGCCAGCCTCTCCTCGGGACGGCCTAATCGCTCCTATAATTCACCCCTCCACTTT.

This rearrangement joins TRBV29-1 to TRBJ2-2, with 10 bases that match TRBD1. Germline values: CDR1 SQVTM, CDR2 ANQGSEA. This CDR3 has 13 residues. CDR3: CNVTGGRTGELFF. The CDR3 nucleotides read TGCAACGTGACAGGGGGCCGCACCGGGGAGCTGTTTTTT.

The genes are TRBV29-1 and TRBJ1-1; D remains ambiguous. Trimming took off 0 bases at V and 8 bases at J, with 16 bases between the two ends. Germline-derived CDR1 and CDR2 are SQVTM and ANQGSEA. The CDR3 runs to 14 residues. The CDR3 is CSVEDLRGFVEAFF. In DNA, the CDR3 is TGCAGCGTTGAAGATCTCCGGGGATTCGTCGAAGCTTTCTTT.

V is TRBV4-1 and J is TRBJ1-1; D call uncertain. There are 12 residues in the CDR3. Germline CDR1 MGHRA, CDR2 YSYEKL. V lost 0 bases to trimming and J lost 7 bases, with 6 bases between them. CDR3: CASSQDLGEAFF. The CDR3 DNA is TGCGCCAGCAGCCAAGATCTTGGTGAAGCTTTCTTT.

This sequence joins TRBV2 and TRBJ1-3, with unresolved D. V gave up 6 bases and J gave up 4 bases, with 19 bases separating them. The length of the CDR3 is 16 residues. Germline CDR1 is SNHLY and CDR2 is FYNNEI. This CDR3 reads CASSPWAPGGGNTIYF. For the CDR3, the DNA is TGTGCCAGCAGCCCCTGGGCCCCTGGAGGCGGAAACACCATATATTTT.

The genes are TRBV5-4 and TRBJ2-1; D might be TRBD1 or TRBD2, each matching 6 bases. The length of the CDR3 is 16 residues. V was pared by 4 bases and J by 3 bases, with 17 bases between. Germline CDR1 reads SGHNT; CDR2 reads YYREEE (reference sequence). CDR3 in DNA: TGTGCCAGCAGCCAAACAGGGACTCTAGTCTACAATGAGCAGTTCTTC. Residues: CASSQTGTLVYNEQFF.

This clone was detected once. The DNA of the CDR3 is TGCAGCGTTGAATACGGTGACAGGGCTTCTTCCTACGAGCAGTACTTC. Protein product: CSVEYGDRASSYEQYF. This chain joins TRBV29-1 and TRBJ2-7, with TRBD1 identical over 7 bases. Unmatched junction bases numbered 11, after V lost 2 bases and J lost 1 base. Germline lookup yields CDR1 SQVTM and CDR2 ANQGSEA. The CDR3 covers 16 residues.

This clone was seen only once. This rearrangement joins TRBV7-6 to TRBJ2-1; 12 positions match TRBD2. The CDR3 length is 18 residues. Germline V lookup: CDR1 SGHVS, CDR2 FNYEAQ. V gave up 1 base and J gave up 6 bases; unmatched junction bases: 10. In nucleotides, the CDR3 is TGTGCCAGCAGCTTAGTTAAATTAGGGACTAGCGGGTCCAATGAGCAGTTCTTC. This translates into CASSLVKLGTSGSNEQFF.

Here the CDR3 reads CASSSFTGGRNYEQYF. As DNA, the CDR3 is TGCGCCAGCAGCTCTTTTACGGGGGGACGCAATTACGAGCAGTACTTC. The chain joins TRBV10-1 to TRBJ2-7; TRBD2 matches at 7 bases. Germline V gives CDR1 WNHNN, CDR2 SYGVQD (reference sequence). V gave up 6 bases and J gave up 4 bases; unmatched junction bases: 15. The CDR3 contains 16 residues.

Worth noting for this clone: Different DNA sequences within this sample yield the same CDR3. The chain uses TRBV27 and TRBJ1-1, with D uncertain. Trimming removed 2 bases at V and 1 base at J, with 5 bases between. The CDR3 extends over 13 amino acids. Germline V gene lookup returns CDR1 MNHEY and CDR2 SMNVEV (reference sequence). The CDR3 nucleotides read TGTGCCAGCAGTTTAAATGGGAACACTGAAGCTTTCTTT. Translating gives CASSLNGNTEAFF.

This rearrangement joins TRBV11-2 to TRBJ2-7, with 7 bases that match TRBD2. The V gene end was trimmed by 6 bases and the J gene end by 5 bases; junction bases not matched to a gene: 16. The CDR3 contains 16 residues. From germline, CDR1 is SGHAT and CDR2 FQNNGV. The CDR3 DNA sequence: TGTGCCAGCAGGACTTCTCGCGGGAGAAGTTTCGACGAGCAGTACTTC. It yields the protein CASRTSRGRSFDEQYF. The full variable domain, completed using reference TRBV11-2 and TRBJ2-7, is EAGVAQSPRYKIIEKRQSVAFWCNPISGHATLYWYQQILGQGPKLLIQFQNNGVVDDSQLPKDRFSAERLKGVDSTLKIQPAKLEDSAVYLCASRTSRGRSFDEQYFGPGTRLTVT.

This chain uses TRBV27 with TRBJ2-3; D remains unclear. Germline V gene lookup returns CDR1 MNHEY and CDR2 SMNVEV (reference sequence). The CDR3 covers 10 residues. Deletions cut 2 bases from V and 6 bases from J, with 0 bases between. The CDR3 reads CASSLDTQYF. CDR3 coding DNA: TGTGCCAGCAGTTTAGATACGCAGTATTTT.

This clone turned up a few times. The V call is TRBV7-6, the J call TRBJ2-3; 7 positions agree with TRBD1. The CDR3 is made up of 16 amino acids. J gave up 4 bases and V 1 base, and 8 bases lay outside the gene matches. CDR1 and CDR2 (germline): SGHVS, FNYEAQ. The CDR3 sequence: CASSLEGAGCADTQYF. As DNA, the CDR3 is TGTGCCAGCAGCTTAGAGGGGGCAGGATGCGCAGATACGCAGTATTTT.

The genes are TRBV19 and TRBJ1-1; no reliable D call. Trimming stripped 3 bases from V and 2 bases from J, with 7 bases between. Per the germline V gene, CDR1 is LNHDA and CDR2 is SQIVND (reference sequence). The CDR3 runs 13 residues. DNA for the CDR3: TGTGCCAGTAGTATTCAGGTAAACACTGAAGCTTTCTTT. Protein sequence: CASSIQVNTEAFF.

In this sample, this clone turned up a few times. The chain uses TRBV5-1 and TRBJ2-3, with 9 bases fitting TRBD1. The germline V gene has CDR1 SGHRS and CDR2 YFSETQ. This CDR3 comprises 15 residues. Losses at the gene ends were 5 bases for V and 5 bases for J; bases not matched to a gene: 9. The CDR3 DNA sequence: TGCGCCAGCAGGATGGGACAGGGTGAGGGAGATACGCAGTATTTT. Amino acids: CASRMGQGEGDTQYF.

This rearrangement joins TRBV9 to TRBJ1-5; 10 nucleotides align to TRBD1. This CDR3 has 16 residues. V lost 4 bases and J lost 3; bases outside the gene matches: 7. The germline CDR1 and CDR2 sequences are SGDLS and YYNGEE. The CDR3 nucleotides read TGTGCCAGCAGCCCCTCCGGGACAGGGGACAATCAGCCCCAGCATTTT. As protein: CASSPSGTGDNQPQHF.

This chain links TRBV25-1 with TRBJ1-2, with D possibly matching TRBD1 (5 bases). The CDR3 covers 15 residues. CDR1 and CDR2 (germline): MGHDK, SYGVNS. Trimming removed 6 bases at V and 8 bases at J, with 22 bases between. This CDR3 reads CASSRSGRPLLGYTF. The CDR3 nucleotides read TGTGCCAGCAGCCGATCGGGACGGCCCCTATTGGGCTACACCTTC.

For this clone: The junction departs from the called germline gene at one end, perhaps through a read error. V and J are TRBV29-1 and TRBJ2-7, with 14 bases lining up with TRBD2. CDR1 and CDR2 (germline): SQVTM, ANQGSEA. The CDR3 runs to 14 residues. CDR3 amino acids: CSVEGGTSGGLQHF. DNA for the CDR3: TGCAGCGTTGAAGGCGGGACTAGCGGGGGATTGCAGCACTTC.

DNA of the CDR3: TGCGCCAGCAGCCCCGGGACAGGCGATATGAACACTGAAGCTTTCTTT. The encoded protein is CASSPGTGDMNTEAFF. V gene TRBV4-1 combines with J gene TRBJ1-1; TRBD1 aligns across 8 bases. Germline CDR1 and CDR2: MGHRA and YSYEKL. V dropped 4 bases and J dropped 0; count of bases not matched to a gene: 7. This CDR3 contains 16 residues.